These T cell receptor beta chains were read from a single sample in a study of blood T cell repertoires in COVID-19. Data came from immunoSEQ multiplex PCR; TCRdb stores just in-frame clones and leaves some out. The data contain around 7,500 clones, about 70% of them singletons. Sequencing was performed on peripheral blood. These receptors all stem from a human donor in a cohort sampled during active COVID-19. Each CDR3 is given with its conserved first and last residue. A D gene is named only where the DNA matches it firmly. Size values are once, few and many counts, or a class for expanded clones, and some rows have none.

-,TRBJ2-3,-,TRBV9,TGTGCCAGCAGCGTAGGAAACCCGGCGGGCACAGATACGCAGTATTTT,CASSVGNPAGTDTQYF
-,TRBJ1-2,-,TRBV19,TGTGCCAGTAGCCCAGGGGCGAGCTATGGCTACACCTTC,CASSPGASYGYTF
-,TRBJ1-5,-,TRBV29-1,TGCAGCGCTGATCTTCCGGGGGGGACCCAGCATTTT,CSADLPGGTQHF
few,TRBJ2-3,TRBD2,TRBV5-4,TGTGCCAGCAGCGTGTGGACTAGCGGGGGCGGTACGCAGTATTTT,CASSVWTSGGGTQYF
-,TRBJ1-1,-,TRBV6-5,TGTGCCAGCAGTTACTCAGGGGGTCTCCCCCAAGCTTTCTTT,CASSYSGGLPQAFF
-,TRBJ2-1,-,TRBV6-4,TGTGCCAGCAGTGCTCTAGGCGGAAATGAGCAGTTCTTC,CASSALGGNEQFF
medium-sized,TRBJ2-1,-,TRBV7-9,TGTGCCAGCAGCCGTGGAGACTCTAGCCCCGCCTACAATGAGCAGTTCTTC,CASSRGDSSPAYNEQFF
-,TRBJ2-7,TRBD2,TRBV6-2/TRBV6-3,TGTGCCAGCAGTTACGGGGGAGGGATCCTCCACGAGCAGTACTTC,CASSYGGGILHEQYF
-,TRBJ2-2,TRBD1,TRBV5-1,TGCGCCAGCAGCTTGGCCGGGACAGGGGGCACCGGGGAGCTGTTTTTT,CASSLAGTGGTGELFF
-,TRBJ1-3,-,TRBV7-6,TGTGCCAGCAGCTTAGACCCCCCCCCGGGCTCTGGAAACACCATATATTTT,CASSLDPPPGSGNTIYF
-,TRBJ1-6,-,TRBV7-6,TGTGCCAGCAGCTTAGGGGGCCCCAATTCACCCCTCCACTTT,CASSLGGPNSPLHF
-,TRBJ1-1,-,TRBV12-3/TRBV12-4,TGTGCCAGCAGCCCATGGGAGACTGAAGCTTTCTTT,CASSPWETEAFF
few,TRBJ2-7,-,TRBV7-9,TGTGCCAGCAGCTCTGGGATCAGGGGCACCTACGAGCAGTACTTC,CASSSGIRGTYEQYF
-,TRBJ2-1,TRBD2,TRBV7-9,TGTGCCAGCAGCCCAGGACTAGCGGAGTACAATGAGCAGTTCTTC,CASSPGLAEYNEQFF
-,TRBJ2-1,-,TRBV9,TGTGCCAGCAGCCCGGGACTCCTCGGCAATGAGCAGTTCTTC,CASSPGLLGNEQFF
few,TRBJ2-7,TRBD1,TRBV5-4,TGTGCCAGCAGCGACCCGGGACAGAGCTCCTACGAGCAGTACTTC,CASSDPGQSSYEQYF
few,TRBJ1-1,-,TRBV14,TGTGCCAGCAGGTTCGCGGGGGTCAACACTGAAGCTTTCTTT,CASRFAGVNTEAFF
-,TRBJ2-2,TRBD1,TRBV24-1,TGTGCCACCAGTGACCCCCGGGACAGGGCAAGGTCGAACACCGGGGAGCTGTTTTTT,CATSDPRDRARSNTGELFF
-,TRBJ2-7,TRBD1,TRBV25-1,TGTGCCAGCAGTACAGGGGCCTACGAGCAGTACTTC,CASSTGAYEQYF
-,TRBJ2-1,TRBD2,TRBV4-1,TGCGCCAGCAGCCACCCTAGCGGCAATGAGCAGTTCTTC,CASSHPSGNEQFF
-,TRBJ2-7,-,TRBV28,TGTGCCAGCAGTCCTTACGGGGTAGGGCCCTACGAGCAGTACTTC,CASSPYGVGPYEQYF
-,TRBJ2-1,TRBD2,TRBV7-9,TGTGCCAGCAGCTTCCCGGGACTAGCCCTAAATGAGCAGTTCTTC,CASSFPGLALNEQFF
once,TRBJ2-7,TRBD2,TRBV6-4,TGTGCCAGCAGTGACCCGGTGGGACTAGCGGGAGTCAACGAGCAGTACTTC,CASSDPVGLAGVNEQYF
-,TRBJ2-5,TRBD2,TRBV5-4,TGTGCCAGCAGTTTGAGGGGCGCGGGAGGGCCGCAAGAGACCCAGTACTTC,CASSLRGAGGPQETQYF
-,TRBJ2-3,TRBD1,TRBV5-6,TGTGCCAGCAGCCTATCATATGGGACAGGGGGCTGGGGTACGCAGTATTTT,CASSLSYGTGGWGTQYF
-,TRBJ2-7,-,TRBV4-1,TGCGCCAGCAGCCAAGTGGGGACGGAGGGAAGAGAGCAGTACTTC,CASSQVGTEGREQYF
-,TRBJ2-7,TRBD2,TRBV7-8,TGTGCCAGCAGCTTAGTAGCGGGAGGGCCTCGCGAGCAGTACTTC,CASSLVAGGPREQYF